The sequence of this T cell receptor beta chain was determined in a study of blood T cells in healthy people across ages. PBMCs numbering at least 6.5 million were isolated per sample. Trimming removed 2 bases from V and 1 base from J, with 8 bases in between. The germline CDR1 and CDR2 sequences are SGHDN and FVKESK. The CDR3 is 14 amino acids. A sample-barcoded 5' primer and a J-beta primer mix were used in a second PCR of roughly 6 to 11 cycles. TCRdb re-derived calls from the 5' RACE reads in MiXCR, one entry per CDR3 protein. The table lists 1.4 million or so distinct CDR3 sequences, less than 45% of them singletons.

The receptor's source is a young woman in good health. The chain employs TRBV14 and TRBJ1-1, with D unresolved. The sequencing input was blood. CDR3 region: CASSQPATNTEAFF. DNA for the CDR3: TGTGCCAGCAGCCAACCGGCAACGAACACTGAAGCTTTCTTT.